Following are 3 T cell receptor beta chains from one sample sequenced in a study of lymphopenia after photon versus proton radiotherapy. Sequenced by immunoSEQ multiplex PCR; TCRdb stores in-frame clones only, minus some. The profile shows some 7,000 clones, roughly 80% of them singletons. Here the sequenced sample was peripheral blood, taken from a patient treated with photon-based radiotherapy. The receptors stem from a man aged 25 to 40 with gastric cancer.

This sequence joins TRBV6-5 and TRBJ2-5; possible D gene TRBD1, 5 bases. V lost 6 bases and J lost 5, with 10 bases in between. This CDR3 spans 12 amino acids. CDR1 is MNHEY and CDR2 is SVGAGI in the germline V gene. The CDR3 spells CASRQGWETQYF. Written as DNA, the CDR3 is TGTGCCAGCAGGCAGGGATGGGAGACCCAGTACTTC.

The chain links TRBV29-1 to TRBJ2-1; D not resolved. Per germline, CDR1 SQVTM and CDR2 ANQGSEA. This CDR3 has 13 residues. The V end was cut by 4 bases, the J end by 0 bases, with 7 bases between. Here the CDR3 reads CSVGLSSYNEQFF. In DNA, the CDR3 is TGCAGCGTTGGTCTGAGCTCCTACAATGAGCAGTTCTTC.

This chain uses TRBV29-1 with TRBJ2-1; D possibly uses TRBD1 or TRBD2 (5 bases each). The germline CDR1 and CDR2 sequences are SQVTM and ANQGSEA. The CDR3 extends over 15 amino acids. V shed 2 bases and J shed 0 bases, with 11 bases lying between them. The CDR3 bases are TGCAGCGTTGAAATAGTTGGGGGCTCCTACAATGAGCAGTTCTTC. This sequence encodes CSVEIVGGSYNEQFF.